Presented here are 5 T cell receptor beta chains from one specimen sequenced in a study of cytomegalovirus exposure and HLA in healthy donors. 60 Vbeta and 13 Jbeta primers were used in PCR. TCRdb's table, derived via immunoSEQ multiplex PCR, lists solely in-frame clones and lacks some. The sample shows 65,000 to 75,000 clones, 60% to 80% of them seen only once. The specimen was PBMCs. Receptors were obtained from a man aged 40-55 years in good health and CMV-seropositive.

The V call is TRBV6-1, the J call TRBJ2-7; a possible D gene is TRBD1 (6 bases). Germline assignment: CDR1 MNHNS and CDR2 SASEGT. V dropped 3 bases and J dropped 2 bases, with 8 bases sitting between them. CDR3 length equals 13 residues. The chain's CDR3 is CASSEQGTYEQYF. CDR3 nucleotides: TGTGCCAGCAGTGAGCAGGGGACCTACGAGCAGTACTTC.

This clone has only one observation. The V call is TRBV10-1, the J call TRBJ1-2; 8 nucleotides align to TRBD1. From germline, CDR1 is WNHNN and CDR2 SYGVQD (reference sequence). The CDR3 consists of 14 residues. J lost 4 bases, V lost 7 bases, and 8 bases had no gene match. The CDR3 sequence: CASTPDRGGYGYTF. The DNA of the CDR3 is TGCGCCAGCACCCCAGACAGGGGTGGCTATGGCTACACCTTC.

This clone appeared a few times. The chain joins TRBV6-1 to TRBJ1-1; 9 nucleotides line up with TRBD1. Germline V lookup: CDR1 MNHNS, CDR2 SASEGT. The CDR3 is 13 residues long. J lost 4 bases, V lost 6 bases, and 3 bases had no gene match. The CDR3 protein is CASRKTGGTEAFF. The CDR3 nucleotides are TGTGCCAGCAGGAAGACAGGGGGCACTGAAGCTTTCTTT.

The V call is TRBV9, the J call TRBJ2-5; 9 positions agree with TRBD2. Germline CDR1 and CDR2: SGDLS and YYNGEE. This CDR3 region has 14 residues. V lost 0 bases, J lost 3 bases, and 0 bases stayed unmatched. The CDR3 region has the DNA TGTGCCAGCAGCGTAGGACTAGCGGAAGAGACCCAGTACTTC. Protein: CASSVGLAEETQYF.

The chain couples TRBV27 to TRBJ2-7, with 7 bases lining up with TRBD2. The J segment lost 4 bases and the V segment lost 3 bases, leaving 6 bases of the junction unmatched. The CDR3 has 14 amino acids. Germline CDR1 MNHEY, CDR2 SMNVEV (reference sequence). CDR3 sequence: CASSFAGARYEQYF. The CDR3 DNA reads as TGTGCCAGCAGTTTCGCGGGAGCCAGGTACGAGCAGTACTTC.